This is a list of T cell receptor beta chains from one sample in a study of blood T cell repertoires in COVID-19. Sequenced by immunoSEQ multiplex PCR; TCRdb stores in-frame clones only, minus some. Among roughly 150,000 clones listed, 75% to 90% were seen once. Sequences were obtained from peripheral blood. The receptors derive from a man aged 18 to 29 with COVID-19, enrolled during active disease. CDR3s include the opening cysteine and the closing phenylalanine or tryptophan. D genes are given only for firm matches.

J gene,D gene,V gene,CDR3 protein,CDR3 DNA
TRBJ1-2,NA,TRBV11-2,CASSFGRDTYGYTF,TGTGCCAGCAGCTTTGGAAGGGACACCTATGGCTACACCTTC
TRBJ2-7,TRBD2,TRBV10-3,CAIRSGTSGYEQYF,TGTGCCATCAGGTCCGGGACTAGCGGCTACGAGCAGTACTTC
TRBJ1-2,NA,TRBV7-2,CAASLNTGYGYTF,TGTGCCGCAAGCCTAAATACGGGCTATGGCTACACCTTC
TRBJ2-3,NA,TRBV6-1,CASSERKPVTSTDTQYF,TGTGCCAGCAGTGAAAGGAAACCGGTGACAAGCACAGATACGCAGTATTTT
TRBJ1-5,TRBD1,TRBV18,CASSNRGLDQPQHF,TGTGCCAGCTCAAACAGGGGGCTGGATCAGCCCCAGCATTTT
TRBJ1-1,NA,TRBV5-1,CASNRDGYTEAFF,TGCGCCAGCAACAGGGATGGATACACTGAAGCTTTCTTT
TRBJ2-5,TRBD1,TRBV2,CASSVDRGYQETQYF,TGTGCCAGCAGTGTGGACAGGGGGTACCAAGAGACCCAGTACTTC
TRBJ2-5,NA,TRBV4-3,CASSQGQGRETQYF,TGCGCCAGCAGCCAAGGTCAGGGGAGAGAGACCCAGTACTTC
TRBJ2-1,TRBD2,TRBV19,CASSIERGSNEQFF,TGTGCCAGTAGTATAGAGCGCGGGAGCAATGAGCAGTTCTTC
TRBJ2-1,TRBD1,TRBV19,CASSIGDRVRNEQFF,TGTGCCAGTAGTATTGGGGACAGGGTACGCAATGAGCAGTTCTTC
TRBJ2-7,TRBD1,TRBV19,CASSKGLPGQGNYEQYF,TGTGCCAGTAGTAAGGGCCTTCCGGGACAGGGCAACTACGAGCAGTACTTC